This is a list of T cell receptor beta chains from one sample in a study of CD8 T cells in ankylosing spondylitis. TCRdb re-derived calls from the 5' RACE reads in MiXCR, one entry per CDR3 protein. Of roughly 180,000 distinct CDR3 sequences in the sample, roughly 13% were seen once. Sequenced input: blood, either unsorted or a sorted T cell fraction (not recorded which). All receptors derive from a male donor with ankylosing spondylitis or in good health (not recorded which). CDR3s include the opening cysteine and the closing phenylalanine or tryptophan. A D gene is named only where the DNA matches it firmly. For some rows the clone size is stated as once, few or many, or as a class when expanded; others skip it.

j_call d_call v_call cdr3_length clone_size cdr3_aa cdr3_nt
TRBJ2-1 TRBD2 TRBV6-1 18 . CASSAWARLAGGPDEQFF TGTGCCAGCAGCGCATGGGCCCGACTAGCGGGAGGGCCCGATGAGCAGTTCTTC
TRBJ2-1 TRBD1 TRBV4-1 16 . CASSQAGTGERNEQFF TGCGCCAGCAGCCAAGCCGGGACAGGGGAGAGGAATGAGCAGTTCTTC
TRBJ1-2 . TRBV27 13 many CASSLSTGNGYTF TGTGCCAGCAGTTTATCGACCGGGAATGGCTACACCTTC
TRBJ2-6 . TRBV20-1 14 few CSARAHQGANVLTF TGCAGTGCTAGGGCCCATCAGGGGGCCAACGTCCTGACTTTC
TRBJ1-1 . TRBV7-9 15 . CASSPPRVGGSEAFF TGTGCCAGCAGCCCCCCTAGGGTTGGGGGGAGTGAAGCTTTCTTT
TRBJ2-1 . TRBV4-1 14 many CASSHTGSYNEQFF TGCGCCAGCAGCCATACGGGCTCCTACAATGAGCAGTTCTTC
TRBJ2-5 . TRBV2 14 . CASRASGVGETQYF TGTGCCAGCAGGGCCAGTGGGGTGGGAGAGACCCAGTACTTC
TRBJ2-3 . TRBV21-1 15 few CASSGDRGSTDTQYF TGTGCCAGCAGCGGTGACAGGGGGTCCACAGATACGCAGTATTTT
TRBJ2-2 . TRBV7-6 16 . CASSLALGGSTGELFF TGTGCCAGCAGCTTAGCGCTGGGCGGTTCCACCGGGGAGCTGTTTTTT
TRBJ2-5 TRBD2 TRBV11-1 18 . CASSSQGLAGGPQETQYF TGTGCCAGCAGCTCTCAGGGACTAGCGGGAGGCCCTCAGGAGACCCAGTACTTC
TRBJ2-1 TRBD1 TRBV9 17 few CASSPRQGGNSYNEQFF TGTGCCAGCAGCCCCCGACAGGGCGGAAATTCCTACAATGAGCAGTTCTTC
TRBJ1-2 . TRBV30 12 . CAWDSVGTGYTF TGTGCCTGGGATTCGGTGGGGACCGGCTACACCTTC
TRBJ2-1 TRBD2 TRBV2 16 many CAARTSGSLSYNEQFF TGTGCCGCCCGGACTAGCGGGTCTCTCTCCTACAATGAGCAGTTCTTC
TRBJ2-7 . TRBV2 14 many CASSEIRGSHEQYF TGTGCCAGCAGTGAAATCCGGGGTTCCCACGAGCAGTACTTC
TRBJ2-5 . TRBV12-3/TRBV12-4 12 few CASSRTPETQYF TGTGCCAGCAGTCGGACCCCCGAGACCCAGTACTTC
TRBJ2-1 . TRBV7-6 14 . CASSLVPESSEQFF TGTGCCAGCAGCTTAGTCCCAGAAAGTTCGGAGCAGTTCTTC
TRBJ2-1 . TRBV29-1 14 few CSVLRRAAYNEQFF TGCAGCGTTCTCAGGAGGGCGGCCTACAATGAGCAGTTCTTC
TRBJ2-4 . TRBV7-8 12 . CASSSIRDIQYF TGTGCCAGCAGCTCCATCAGGGACATTCAGTACTTC
TRBJ2-7 . TRBV11-3 16 few CASRPRRASGNYEQYF TGTGCCAGCAGACCCCGTCGGGCCTCCGGAAACTACGAGCAGTACTTC
TRBJ2-1 . TRBV2 14 many CASPRAPMYNEQFF TGTGCCAGCCCCCGGGCCCCGATGTACAATGAGCAGTTCTTC
TRBJ1-4 TRBD1 TRBV9 15 . CASSAGTGWEEKLFF TGTGCCAGCAGCGCGGGGACAGGATGGGAAGAAAAACTGTTTTTT
TRBJ2-7 TRBD2 TRBV5-1 16 once CASSLGTGRASYEQYF TGCGCCAGCAGCTTGGGTACCGGGAGGGCCTCCTACGAGCAGTACTTC
TRBJ2-5 . TRBV12-3/TRBV12-4 13 . CASRHGQQETQYF TGTGCCAGCAGACACGGGCAGCAAGAGACCCAGTACTTC
TRBJ1-1 . TRBV29-1 13 few CSVDWGPSTEAFF TGCAGCGTTGACTGGGGGCCGAGCACTGAAGCTTTCTTT
TRBJ2-7 . TRBV4-1 15 many CASSQGDGSSYEQYF TGCGCCAGCAGCCAAGGGGACGGAAGCTCCTACGAGCAGTACTTC
TRBJ2-4 TRBD1 TRBV9 14 . CASSAGGVKNIKYF TGTGCCAGCAGCGCAGGGGGTGTCAAAAACATTAAGTACTTC
TRBJ2-2 . TRBV29-1 16 many CSVEGTSGAPAGELFF TGCAGCGTTGAAGGAACCTCCGGGGCCCCGGCCGGGGAGCTGTTTTTT
TRBJ1-5 . TRBV28 14 . CASRFGQGSQPQHF TGTGCCAGCAGATTCGGGCAGGGTAGTCAGCCCCAGCATTTT
TRBJ1-2 . TRBV27 14 few CASTQTGADYGYTF TGTGCCAGCACACAGACGGGGGCGGACTATGGCTACACCTTC
TRBJ1-5 TRBD1 TRBV27 15 many CASSSGQGGKRPQHF TGTGCCAGCAGCTCCGGACAGGGCGGAAAGAGGCCCCAGCATTTT
TRBJ1-1 . TRBV5-1 13 few CASSLMGGAEAFF TGCGCCAGCAGCTTGATGGGGGGGGCTGAAGCTTTCTTT
TRBJ2-7 TRBD1 TRBV20-1 14 few CSARIGQGAYEQYF TGCAGTGCTAGAATCGGGCAGGGGGCCTACGAGCAGTACTTC
TRBJ1-1 . TRBV30 12 . CAFLREDAEAFF TGTGCCTTCCTCAGGGAAGACGCTGAAGCTTTCTTT
TRBJ1-3 . TRBV20-1 13 few CSARDPSGNTIYF TGCAGTGCTAGAGATCCCTCTGGAAACACCATATATTTT
TRBJ2-1 TRBD2 TRBV7-9 16 many CASSSRGGSSYNEQFF TGTGCCAGCAGCTCCCGAGGCGGGAGCTCCTACAATGAGCAGTTCTTC
TRBJ2-6 . TRBV27 16 . CASSQLNRAGANVLTF TGTGCCAGCAGTCAATTAAACAGGGCTGGGGCCAACGTCCTGACTTTC